The sample holds a few counts of the clone carrying this TCR beta chain. Its specificity is not known. In the PCR, 60 Vbeta and 13 Jbeta primers were used. Assay: immunoSEQ multiplex PCR; the TCRdb copy retains only in-frame clones and omits some. The repertoire holds about 43,000 clones, with approximately 47% as singletons. The germline gives CDR1 SGHVS, CDR2 FQNEAQ. The CDR3 runs to 15 residues. Trimming removed 1 base at V and 4 bases at J, with 10 bases between. This specimen belongs to a study of cytomegalovirus exposure and HLA in healthy donors. Study as a whole: There were just under 400 genotyped donors. Of these, roughly 82% fell in the genetic ancestry cluster associated with self-reported Caucasian donors.

Whole-study findings and limits: There were some public TCRs occurring in many donors, but most TCR sequences were rare. In a later analysis, specific HLA alleles were associated with more than 15,000 TCR beta sequences at a 0.05 false discovery rate.

Sequenced sample: PBMCs. This receptor was identified in a man in his 60s in good health and CMV-seronegative. The chain joins TRBV7-8 to TRBJ2-2; tentatively, D is TRBD2 (6 bases). This CDR3 is CASSLDGRGTGELFF. CDR3 nucleotide sequence: TGTGCCAGCAGCTTAGACGGGAGAGGCACCGGGGAGCTGTTTTTT.